The 29 T cell receptor beta chains below come from one sample, sequenced in a study of blood T cell repertoires in COVID-19. Generated by immunoSEQ multiplex PCR, the TCRdb table keeps only in-frame clones and is missing some. The table shows around 170,000 clones, with 86% occurring only once. The sequenced sample consisted of PBMCs or T cells enriched from blood (not recorded which). All receptors derive from a woman aged 30 to 39 who had recovered from COVID-19.

The CDR3 loop is CASRETGFGELFF. CDR3 bases: TGTGCCAGCCGCGAAACAGGGTTCGGGGAGCTGTTTTTT. J is TRBJ2-2 and V is TRBV2; a weak D match, TRBD1 (6 bases). The length of the CDR3 is 13 residues. The germline V and J ends were trimmed by 8 bases and 7 bases, with 14 bases remaining between them. Germline loops: CDR1 SNHLY, CDR2 FYNNEI. The entire variable domain, with the rest obtained from reference TRBV2 and TRBJ2-2, is as follows: EPEVTQTPSHQVTQMGQEVILRCVPISNHLYFYWYRQILGQKVEFLVSFYNNEISEKSEIFDDQFSVERPDGSNFTLKIRSTKLEDSAMYFCASRETGFGELFFGEGSRLTVL.

The chain is built from TRBV7-3 and TRBJ2-7, with a tentative D call TRBD1 (6 bases). Germline values: CDR1 SGHTA, CDR2 FQGTGA. Trimming removed 4 bases at V and 6 bases at J, with 13 bases between. This CDR3 contains 13 residues. As DNA, the CDR3 is TGTGCCAGCAGCTCTACCACAGGGTCCGAGCAGTACTTC. Its protein is CASSSTTGSEQYF.

The CDR3 is CASSQVVIVASGQETQYF. The CDR3 DNA reads TGCGCCAGCAGCCAAGTCGTAATCGTTGCTAGCGGCCAAGAGACCCAGTACTTC. The V call is TRBV4-1, the J call TRBJ2-5; 7 nucleotides line up with TRBD2. The germline V gene has CDR1 MGHRA and CDR2 YSYEKL. J lost 1 base, V lost 1 base, and 12 bases had no gene match. The CDR3 is 18 residues long.

The J gene is TRBJ1-1, the V gene TRBV11-2, with unresolved D. The V end was cut by 2 bases, the J end by 3 bases, with 4 bases between. The CDR3 has 12 residues. Per the germline V gene, CDR1 is SGHAT and CDR2 is FQNNGV. CDR3 region: CASSLRDTEAFF. The DNA for the CDR3 is TGTGCCAGCAGCTTACGGGACACTGAAGCTTTCTTT. Full variable domain (outside the CDR3, taken from reference TRBV11-2 and TRBJ1-1): EAGVAQSPRYKIIEKRQSVAFWCNPISGHATLYWYQQILGQGPKLLIQFQNNGVVDDSQLPKDRFSAERLKGVDSTLKIQPAKLEDSAVYLCASSLRDTEAFFGQGTRLTVV.

V gene TRBV7-2 combines with J gene TRBJ2-7, with D unresolved. Trimming left V 5 bases short and J 0 bases short, with 8 bases between. CDR1 SGHTA and CDR2 FQGNSA come from the germline V gene. CDR3 length: 13 amino acids. The CDR3 nucleotides are TGTGCCAGCAGCCAGACACCCTCCTACGAGCAGTACTTC. Translation gives CASSQTPSYEQYF.

A single count supports this clone. The chain recombines TRBV5-1 with TRBJ1-2; D unclear. This CDR3 region has 12 residues. The V end lost 0 bases, the J end lost 6 bases, and 6 bases lay between the germline ends. Germline CDR1 is SGHRS and CDR2 is YFSETQ. CDR3 amino acids: CASSLGGDGYTF. In nucleotides, the CDR3 is TGCGCCAGCAGCTTGGGGGGAGATGGCTACACCTTC.

This clone has only a few counts. J is TRBJ1-1 and V is TRBV28, with D possibly TRBD1 on 6 matching bases. This CDR3 is 13 amino acids long. V was trimmed by 6 bases and J by 0 bases, leaving 8 bases between them. The germline V gene encodes CDR1 MDHEN and CDR2 SYDVKM. The CDR3 protein is CASRYRVNTEAFF. CDR3 nucleotides: TGTGCCAGCAGATACAGGGTGAACACTGAAGCTTTCTTT.

The chain joins TRBV4-2 to TRBJ2-7; unclear D gene. V lost 0 bases, J lost 4 bases, and 13 bases lay in between. CDR3 length: 15 residues. Per germline, CDR1 LGHNA and CDR2 YNFKEQ. The CDR3, as DNA: TGTGCCAGCAGCCAAGATGTGGAGACGACGTACGAGCAGTACTTC. Its translation is CASSQDVETTYEQYF.

The rearrangement uses TRBV28 and TRBJ2-2; TRBD2 matches at 8 bases. This CDR3 is built from 15 residues. Trimming cost V 4 bases and J 4 bases; bases outside gene matches: 5. Per germline, CDR1 MDHEN and CDR2 SYDVKM. CDR3 in amino acids: CASSSGGTSTGELFF. CDR3 DNA sequence: TGTGCCAGCAGTTCTGGCGGGACTAGCACCGGGGAGCTGTTTTTT.

The V gene is TRBV29-1, the J gene TRBJ2-6; D gene unclear. V gave up 5 bases and J gave up 1 base, with 12 bases separating them. The CDR3 extends over 15 amino acids. Germline loops: CDR1 SQVTM, CDR2 ANQGSEA. The chain's CDR3 is CSVPFGESGANVLTF. The DNA of the CDR3 is TGCAGCGTTCCGTTCGGAGAATCTGGGGCCAACGTCCTGACTTTC.

This rearrangement joins TRBV12-3 or TRBV12-4 to TRBJ2-7, with 7 bases identical to TRBD2. Trimming at V came to 7 bases and at J to 4 bases, leaving 7 bases not matched to a gene. The CDR3 contains 13 residues. CDR3: CASTRGSGYEQYF. The CDR3 nucleotides are TGTGCCAGCACCCGGGGTAGCGGGTACGAGCAGTACTTC.

The V call is TRBV7-9, the J call TRBJ2-1; D gene ambiguous. Germline CDR1 SEHNR, CDR2 FQNEAQ (reference sequence). The CDR3 is made up of 12 amino acids. V was trimmed by 5 bases and J by 9 bases, leaving 11 bases between them. The CDR3 spells CASSSPSFEQFF. The CDR3 bases are TGTGCCAGCAGCAGCCCCTCATTTGAGCAGTTCTTC.

The chain recombines TRBV27 with TRBJ2-7; TRBD1 is a possible D gene (7 bases). Germline lookup yields CDR1 MNHEY and CDR2 SMNVEV (reference sequence). This CDR3 has 14 amino acids. The V gene lost 6 bases and the J gene lost 2 bases, with 14 bases spanning the gap. For the CDR3, the DNA is TGTGCCAGCAGGGGAGGAGACAGGGCCTACGAGCAGTACTTC. It yields the protein CASRGGDRAYEQYF.

The chain is built from TRBV28 and TRBJ2-7, with 10 bases aligning to TRBD2. The V gene's germline CDR1 is MDHEN and CDR2 SYDVKM. Losses at the gene ends were 1 base for V and 4 bases for J; bases not matched to a gene: 25. This CDR3 is 22 amino acids long. CDR3 protein: CASSLYGGGLAGDSAPLYEQYF. Here the CDR3 DNA reads TGTGCCAGCAGTTTATATGGAGGGGGGCTAGCGGGAGATAGCGCTCCATTATACGAGCAGTACTTC.

This chain joins TRBV28 and TRBJ1-2; 8 positions match TRBD1. The CDR3 contains 12 residues. V was pared by 8 bases and J by 7 bases, with 6 bases of the junction left unmatched. Germline assignment: CDR1 MDHEN and CDR2 SYDVKM. The CDR3 nucleotides read TGTGCCAGCTCGGGACAGGTTGGTGGCTACACCTTC. This gives the protein CASSGQVGGYTF.

V usage is TRBV30 and J usage is TRBJ2-4, with D tentatively TRBD1 or TRBD2 (5 bases each). The CDR3 runs to 12 residues. Germline CDR1 GTSNPN, CDR2 SVGIG (reference sequence). The V end lost 8 bases, the J end lost 6 bases, and 14 bases lay between the germline ends. CDR3 residues: CAGTRSGNIQYF. The CDR3 bases are TGTGCCGGGACCAGATCGGGAAACATTCAGTACTTC.

The gene calls are TRBV28 and TRBJ1-3; unclear D gene. The length of the CDR3 is 14 residues. V lost 7 bases, J lost 2 bases, and 12 bases lay in between. Per germline, CDR1 MDHEN and CDR2 SYDVKM. CDR3 amino acids: CASTSRGAGNTIYF. CDR3 in DNA: TGTGCCAGCACCTCCCGGGGAGCTGGAAACACCATATATTTT.

The genes are TRBV2 and TRBJ1-5; the match to TRBD1 covers 7 bases. The CDR3 contains 15 residues. Germline trimming cut 7 bases from V and 5 bases from J; bases unmatched to any gene: 11. CDR1 is SNHLY and CDR2 is FYNNEI in the germline V gene. This chain's CDR3 is CASNLQAGGDQPQHF. CDR3 in DNA: TGTGCCAGCAACCTGCAGGCAGGGGGAGATCAGCCCCAGCATTTT.

The genes are TRBV9 and TRBJ1-4; D unresolved. The germline gives CDR1 SGDLS, CDR2 YYNGEE. The CDR3 is made up of 16 amino acids. V was trimmed by 0 bases and J by 0 bases, leaving 9 bases between them. The CDR3 loop reads CASSVGRVPTNEKLFF. CDR3 sequence (DNA): TGTGCCAGCAGCGTAGGGAGGGTCCCAACTAATGAAAAACTGTTTTTT.

The chain has TRBV20-1 and TRBJ1-2, with D hard to call. Per the germline V gene, CDR1 is DFQATT and CDR2 is SNEGSKA (reference sequence). The CDR3 sequence is 13 residues long. V was clipped by 3 bases and J by 1 base, with 9 bases between them. DNA of the CDR3: TGCAGTGCTAGTTGGGCCCGTAACTATGGCTACACCTTC. Amino acid sequence: CSASWARNYGYTF.

The genes are TRBV6-5 and TRBJ1-1, with 9 positions matching TRBD1. V lost 4 bases, J lost 4 bases, and 7 bases stayed unmatched. Germline assignment: CDR1 MNHEY and CDR2 SVGAGI. This CDR3 region has 15 residues. The CDR3 DNA sequence: TGTGCCAGCAGTTGGACAGGGGCGGTGTTCACTGAAGCTTTCTTT. Translating gives CASSWTGAVFTEAFF.

The genes are TRBV5-4 and TRBJ2-7; 12 nucleotides align to TRBD2. This CDR3 spans 15 amino acids. The V and J ends lost 4 bases and 5 bases, in that order; junction bases with no gene match: 7. Germline V gene lookup returns CDR1 SGHNT and CDR2 YYREEE (reference sequence). The CDR3 sequence: CASSPGLAGTNEQYF. CDR3 in DNA: TGTGCCAGCAGCCCAGGACTAGCGGGAACGAACGAGCAGTACTTC.

The rearrangement links TRBV14 to TRBJ2-7; unclear D gene. Germline CDR1 and CDR2: SGHDN and FVKESK. The CDR3 covers 12 residues. Trimming stripped 4 bases from V and 4 bases from J, with 8 bases between. CDR3 bases: TGTGCCAGCAGCCTGGCTAGTTACGAGCAGTACTTC. Protein product: CASSLASYEQYF.

The chain couples TRBV7-3 to TRBJ1-2; no clear D. Germline CDR1 SGHTA, CDR2 FQGTGA. The CDR3 spans 15 residues. V lost 5 bases and J 7 bases, leaving 20 bases between the germline ends. The CDR3 sequence: CASSPLAREELGYTF. The CDR3 region has the DNA TGTGCCAGCAGCCCTTTAGCCCGTGAGGAACTTGGCTACACCTTC.

The chain recombines TRBV5-1 with TRBJ2-3; 10 positions agree with TRBD2. V shed 4 bases, J shed 2 bases, and the junction held 7 bases outside the gene matches. Germline lookup yields CDR1 SGHRS and CDR2 YFSETQ. The CDR3 is 16 amino acids. In nucleotides, the CDR3 is TGCGCCAGCAGCAGGGGACTAGCGACCCACACAGATACGCAGTATTTT. Its protein product is CASSRGLATHTDTQYF.

The chain links TRBV28 to TRBJ2-7; a possible D gene is TRBD2 (5 bases). This CDR3 contains 14 residues. Germline V gives CDR1 MDHEN, CDR2 SYDVKM. CDR3 sequence (DNA): TGTTCAGCAAGGAAGGATCCGAGGGCCTACGAGCAGTACTTC. The encoded protein is CSARKDPRAYEQYF.

The CDR3 loop reads CASSVELAGGGELFF. DNA of the CDR3: TGTGCCAGCAGTGTTGAATTAGCGGGAGGCGGGGAGCTGTTTTTT. The chain links TRBV6-2 or TRBV6-3 to TRBJ2-2, with 10 bases matching TRBD2. The CDR3 extends over 15 amino acids. V lost 5 bases, J lost 7 bases, and 7 bases stayed unmatched. Germline V gene data show CDR1 as MNHEY and CDR2 as SVGEGT.

The V call is TRBV29-1, the J call TRBJ1-2; 10 positions match TRBD1. Germline loops: CDR1 SQVTM, CDR2 ANQGSEA. The CDR3 totals 16 residues. Trimming at V came to 5 bases and at J to 1 base, leaving 10 bases not matched to a gene. DNA of the CDR3: TGCAGCGTTTGGGGGACAGGGGCCGGGTTTAACTATGGCTACACCTTC. Encoded protein: CSVWGTGAGFNYGYTF.

The chain couples TRBV19 to TRBJ2-1; 10 bases match TRBD2. Germline V gene sequence: CDR1 LNHDA, CDR2 SQIVND (reference sequence). This CDR3 contains 14 residues. V trimming: 5 bases; J trimming: 10 bases; junction bases outside the gene matches: 8. CDR3 bases: TGTGCCAGTAGTCGGGGAGCGGGAGGGCCGGAGCAGTTCTTC. It specifies CASSRGAGGPEQFF.